This TCR beta chain was captured in a study of graft-versus-host responses after intestinal transplantation. About the research overall: As for transplant type, recipients had multivisceral, liver-intestinal, or isolated intestinal grafts. Induction using anti-thymocyte globulin, followed by tacrolimus and steroids for approximately 3 years, was given to all recipients.

Broader study findings: Subjects displaying graft-donor T cell macrochimerism possessed elevated graft-versus-host to host-versus-graft clonal ratios inside allografts.

On this clone itself: What it binds is unknown.

Profiled with immunoSEQ multiplex PCR; TCRdb holds only in-frame clones, not every one. The sample lists over 40,000 clones; around 95% were seen once. The material sequenced was unstimulated CD8+ T cells sorted from spleen or lymph node cells, taken before transplant. This TCR was recovered from a human donor who was the organ donor for an intestinal transplant.

DNA for the CDR3: TGTGCCAGTAGTACGGGGACAGGGATGGTCAATCAGCCCCAGCATTTT. It yields the protein CASSTGTGMVNQPQHF. The chain uses TRBV19 and TRBJ1-5, with 9 bases that match TRBD1. Germline V lookup: CDR1 LNHDA, CDR2 SQIVND (reference sequence). The CDR3 spans 16 residues. V gave up 4 bases and J gave up 3 bases; unmatched junction bases: 7. Variable domain in full (rest from reference TRBV19 and TRBJ1-5): DGGITQSPKYLFRKEGQNVTLSCEQNLNHDAMYWYRQDPGQGLRLIYYSQIVNDFQKGDIAEGYSVSREKKESFPLTVTSAQKNPTAFYLCASSTGTGMVNQPQHFGDGTRLSIL.